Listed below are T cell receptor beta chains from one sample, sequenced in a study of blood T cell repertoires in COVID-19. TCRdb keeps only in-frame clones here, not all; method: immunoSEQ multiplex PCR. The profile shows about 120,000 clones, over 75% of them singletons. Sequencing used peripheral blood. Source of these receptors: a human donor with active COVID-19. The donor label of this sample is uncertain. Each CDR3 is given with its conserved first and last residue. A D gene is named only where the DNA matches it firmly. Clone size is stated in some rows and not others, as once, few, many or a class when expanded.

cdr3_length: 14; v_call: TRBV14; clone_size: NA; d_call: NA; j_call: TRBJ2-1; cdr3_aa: CASSQGQGYNEQFF; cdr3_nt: TGTGCCAGCAGCCAAGGTCAGGGTTACAATGAGCAGTTCTTC
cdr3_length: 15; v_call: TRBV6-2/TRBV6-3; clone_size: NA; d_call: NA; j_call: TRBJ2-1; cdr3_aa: CASSYAGNSYNEQFF; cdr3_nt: TGTGCCAGCAGTTACGCAGGGAATTCCTACAATGAGCAGTTCTTC
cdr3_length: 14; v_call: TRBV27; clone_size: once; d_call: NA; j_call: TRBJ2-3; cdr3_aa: CASSLMAGRDTQYF; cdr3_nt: TGTGCCAGCAGTTTAATGGCGGGCCGGGATACGCAGTATTTT
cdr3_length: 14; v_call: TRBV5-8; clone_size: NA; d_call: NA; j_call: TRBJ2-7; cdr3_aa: CASSLTRGAYEQYF; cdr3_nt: TGTGCCAGCAGCTTGACGAGAGGTGCCTACGAGCAGTACTTC
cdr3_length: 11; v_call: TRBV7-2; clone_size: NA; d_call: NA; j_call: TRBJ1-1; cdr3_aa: CATQGNVEAFF; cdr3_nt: TGTGCCACACAGGGTAACGTTGAAGCTTTCTTT
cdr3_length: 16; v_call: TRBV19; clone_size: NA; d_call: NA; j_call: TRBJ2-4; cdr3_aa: CASSTPLLRAKNIQYF; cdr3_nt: TGTGCCAGTAGTACACCATTGTTACGGGCCAAAAACATTCAGTACTTC
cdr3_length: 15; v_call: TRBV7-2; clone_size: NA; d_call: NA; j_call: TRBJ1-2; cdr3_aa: CASSATGRGWDGYTF; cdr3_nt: TGTGCCAGCAGCGCCACAGGGAGAGGGTGGGATGGCTACACCTTC
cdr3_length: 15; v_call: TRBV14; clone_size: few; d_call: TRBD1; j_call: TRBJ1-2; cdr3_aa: CASSLQGQSLYGYTF; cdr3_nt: TGTGCCAGCAGCCTACAGGGACAGAGCCTCTATGGCTACACCTTC
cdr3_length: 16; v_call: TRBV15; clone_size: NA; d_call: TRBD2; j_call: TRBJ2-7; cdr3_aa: CATQRTSGGSTYEQYF; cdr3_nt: TGTGCCACACAAAGGACTAGCGGGGGATCAACCTACGAGCAGTACTTC
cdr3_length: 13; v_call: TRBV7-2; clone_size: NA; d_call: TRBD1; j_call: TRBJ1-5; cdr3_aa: CASSSDGTGLQHF; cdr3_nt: TGTGCCAGCAGCTCCGACGGGACAGGGCTCCAGCATTTT
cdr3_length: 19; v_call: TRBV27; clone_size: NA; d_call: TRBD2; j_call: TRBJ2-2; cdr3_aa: CASSLLGTSGGQNTGELFF; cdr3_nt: TGTGCCAGCAGTTTATTGGGGACTAGCGGGGGGCAAAACACCGGGGAGCTGTTTTTT
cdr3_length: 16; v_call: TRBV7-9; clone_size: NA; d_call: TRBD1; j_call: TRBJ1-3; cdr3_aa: CASSLGTGGSGNTIYF; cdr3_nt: TGTGCCAGCAGCTTAGGGACAGGGGGATCTGGAAACACCATATATTTT
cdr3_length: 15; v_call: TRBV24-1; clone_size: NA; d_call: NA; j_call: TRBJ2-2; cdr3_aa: CATSDGPLNTGELFF; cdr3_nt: TGTGCCACCAGTGATGGGCCACTGAACACCGGGGAGCTGTTTTTT
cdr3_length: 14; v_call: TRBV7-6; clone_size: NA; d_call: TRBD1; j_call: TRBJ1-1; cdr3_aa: CASSPQGSETEAFF; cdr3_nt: TGTGCCAGCAGCCCACAGGGGTCGGAGACTGAAGCTTTCTTT
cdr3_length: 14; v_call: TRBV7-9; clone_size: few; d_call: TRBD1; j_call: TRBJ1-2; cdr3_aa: CASSARGDGYGYTF; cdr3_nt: TGTGCCAGCAGCGCCAGGGGGGATGGATATGGCTACACCTTC
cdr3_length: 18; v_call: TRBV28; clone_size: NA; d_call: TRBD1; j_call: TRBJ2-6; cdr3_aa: CASSNFWDRGTGANVLTF; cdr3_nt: TGTGCCAGCAGTAATTTTTGGGACAGGGGGACTGGGGCCAACGTCCTGACTTTC
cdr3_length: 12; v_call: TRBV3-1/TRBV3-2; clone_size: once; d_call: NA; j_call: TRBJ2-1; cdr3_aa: CASSQGLNEQFF; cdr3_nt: TGTGCCAGCAGCCAAGGTCTCAATGAGCAGTTCTTC
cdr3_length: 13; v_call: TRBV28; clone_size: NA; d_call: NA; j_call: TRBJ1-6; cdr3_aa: CASKLVLNSPLHF; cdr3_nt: TGTGCCAGCAAACTAGTTCTTAATTCACCCCTCCACTTT
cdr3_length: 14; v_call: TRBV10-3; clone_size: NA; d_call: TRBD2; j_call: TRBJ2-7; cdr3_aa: CAISRAGSSYEQYF; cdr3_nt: TGTGCCATCAGTCGAGCGGGGAGCTCCTACGAGCAGTACTTC
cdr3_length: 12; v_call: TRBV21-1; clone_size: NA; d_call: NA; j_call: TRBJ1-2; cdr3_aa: CASLRGSDGYTF; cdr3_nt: TGTGCCAGCCTAAGGGGGAGTGATGGCTACACCTTC
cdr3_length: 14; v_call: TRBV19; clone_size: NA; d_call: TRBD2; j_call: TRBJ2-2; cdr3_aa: CVRAGGPNTGELFF; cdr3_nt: TGTGTCAGAGCGGGGGGCCCGAACACCGGGGAGCTGTTTTTT
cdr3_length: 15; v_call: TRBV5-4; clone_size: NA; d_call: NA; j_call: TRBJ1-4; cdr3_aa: CASSLGVGNREKLFF; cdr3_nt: TGTGCCAGCAGCTTGGGCGTCGGTAACCGCGAAAAACTGTTTTTT
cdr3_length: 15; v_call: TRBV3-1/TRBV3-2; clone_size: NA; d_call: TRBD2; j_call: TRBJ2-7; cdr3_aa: CASSRRTGGTYEQYF; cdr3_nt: TGTGCCAGCAGCCGCCGAACGGGGGGGACCTACGAGCAGTACTTC
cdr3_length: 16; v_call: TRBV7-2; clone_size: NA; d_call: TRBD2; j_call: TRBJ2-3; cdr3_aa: CASSLTSGGAADTQYF; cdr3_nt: TGTGCCAGCAGCCTTACTAGCGGGGGGGCGGCAGATACGCAGTATTTT
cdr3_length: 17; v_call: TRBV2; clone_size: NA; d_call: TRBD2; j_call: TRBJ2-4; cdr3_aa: CASSVMQRGSSRYIQYF; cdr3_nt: TGTGCCAGCAGTGTTATGCAGCGGGGGTCTAGCCGGTACATTCAGTACTTC
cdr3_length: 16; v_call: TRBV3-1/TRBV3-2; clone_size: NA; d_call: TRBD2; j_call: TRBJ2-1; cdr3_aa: CASSRGRLATANEQFF; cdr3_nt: TGTGCCAGCAGCCGAGGAAGACTAGCCACAGCCAATGAGCAGTTCTTC
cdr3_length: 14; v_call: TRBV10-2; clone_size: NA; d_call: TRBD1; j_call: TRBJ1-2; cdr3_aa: CASGTDSFLVDYTF; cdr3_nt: TGCGCCAGCGGGACAGATTCGTTCTTGGTAGACTACACCTTC
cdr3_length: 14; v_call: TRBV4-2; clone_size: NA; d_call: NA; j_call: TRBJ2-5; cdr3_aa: CASSQDTSLETQYF; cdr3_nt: TGTGCCAGCAGCCAAGATACTAGCTTAGAGACCCAGTACTTC
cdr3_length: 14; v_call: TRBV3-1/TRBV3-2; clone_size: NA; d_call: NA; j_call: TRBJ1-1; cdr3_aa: CASSQGRVNTEAFF; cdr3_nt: TGTGCCAGCAGCCAGGGCAGGGTGAACACTGAAGCTTTCTTT
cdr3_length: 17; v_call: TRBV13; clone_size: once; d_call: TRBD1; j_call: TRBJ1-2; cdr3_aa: CASSFLTGQGENYGYTF; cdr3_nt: TGTGCCAGCAGCTTCTTAACGGGACAGGGGGAGAACTATGGCTACACCTTC
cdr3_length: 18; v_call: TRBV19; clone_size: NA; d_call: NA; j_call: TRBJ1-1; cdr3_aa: CASSIDLLPVSGRSEAFF; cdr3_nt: TGTGCCAGTAGTATAGATCTTCTTCCGGTTAGCGGACGGAGCGAAGCTTTCTTT
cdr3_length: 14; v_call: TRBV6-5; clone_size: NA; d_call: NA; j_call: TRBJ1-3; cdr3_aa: CASKDGSSGNTIYF; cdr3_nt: TGTGCCAGCAAGGACGGGAGCTCTGGAAACACCATATATTTT
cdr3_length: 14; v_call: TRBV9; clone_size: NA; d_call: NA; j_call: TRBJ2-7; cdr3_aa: CASSAGFPDYEQYF; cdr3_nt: TGTGCCAGCAGCGCGGGGTTCCCGGACTACGAGCAGTACTTC
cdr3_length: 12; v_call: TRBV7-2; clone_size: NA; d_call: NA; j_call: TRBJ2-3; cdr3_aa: CASSLDWQTQYF; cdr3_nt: TGTGCCAGCAGCTTAGATTGGCAGACGCAGTATTTT
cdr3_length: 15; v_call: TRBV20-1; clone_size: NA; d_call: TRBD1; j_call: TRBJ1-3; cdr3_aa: CSASTGGRTGNTIYF; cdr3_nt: TGCAGTGCTAGTACAGGGGGCCGTACTGGAAACACCATATATTTT
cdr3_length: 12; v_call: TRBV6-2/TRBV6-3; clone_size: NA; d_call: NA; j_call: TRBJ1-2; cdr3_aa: CASSYGGYGYTF; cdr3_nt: TGTGCCAGCAGTTACGGGGGGTATGGCTACACCTTC
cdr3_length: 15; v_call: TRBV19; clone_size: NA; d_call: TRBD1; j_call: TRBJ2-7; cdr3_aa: CASSIGGQGSTEQYF; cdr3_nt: TGTGCCAGTAGTATAGGCGGACAGGGATCGACCGAGCAGTACTTC
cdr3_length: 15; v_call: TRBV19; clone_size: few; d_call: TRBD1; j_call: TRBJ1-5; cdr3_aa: CASSMAGGGNQPQHF; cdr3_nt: TGTGCCAGTAGTATGGCAGGGGGAGGCAATCAGCCCCAGCATTTT
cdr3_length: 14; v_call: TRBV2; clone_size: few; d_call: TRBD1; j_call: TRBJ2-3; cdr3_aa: CASSPRGRTDTQYF; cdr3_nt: TGTGCCAGCAGTCCCAGGGGGCGCACAGATACGCAGTATTTT
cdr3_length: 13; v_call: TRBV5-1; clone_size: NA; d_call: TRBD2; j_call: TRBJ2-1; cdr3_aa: CASSLGSGGEQFF; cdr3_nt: TGCGCCAGCAGCTTGGGGAGCGGGGGTGAGCAGTTCTTC
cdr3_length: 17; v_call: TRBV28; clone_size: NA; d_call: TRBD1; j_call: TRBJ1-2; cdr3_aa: CASSLWDGTGPFYGYTF; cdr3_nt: TGTGCCAGCAGTTTATGGGACGGGACAGGCCCCTTCTATGGCTACACCTTC
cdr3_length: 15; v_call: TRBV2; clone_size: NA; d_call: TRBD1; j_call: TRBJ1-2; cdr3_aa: CASSRDRGHSYGYTF; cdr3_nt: TGTGCCAGCAGTCGGGACAGGGGGCATTCCTATGGCTACACCTTC
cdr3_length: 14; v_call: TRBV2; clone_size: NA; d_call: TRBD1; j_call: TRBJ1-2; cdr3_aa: CASTRDRRINGYTF; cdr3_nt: TGTGCCAGCACCCGGGACAGGAGAATTAATGGCTACACCTTC
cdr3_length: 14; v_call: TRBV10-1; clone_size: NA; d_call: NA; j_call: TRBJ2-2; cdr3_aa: CASRNNNRDGELFF; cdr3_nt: TGCGCCAGCAGAAACAACAACAGGGACGGGGAGCTGTTTTTT
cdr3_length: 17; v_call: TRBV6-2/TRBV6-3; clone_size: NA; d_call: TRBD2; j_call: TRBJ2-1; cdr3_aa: CASSYSTSGGKYNEQFF; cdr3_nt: TGTGCCAGCAGTTACTCGACTAGCGGGGGGAAATACAATGAGCAGTTCTTC
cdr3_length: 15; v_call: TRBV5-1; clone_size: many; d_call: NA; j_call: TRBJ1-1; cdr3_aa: CASSRPGRGNTEAFF; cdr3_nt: TGCGCCAGCAGCCGACCCGGAAGAGGGAACACTGAAGCTTTCTTT
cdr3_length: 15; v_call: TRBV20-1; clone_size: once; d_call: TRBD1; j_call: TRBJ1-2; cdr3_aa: CSASGGQGPLWGYTF; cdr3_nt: TGCAGTGCTAGTGGAGGACAGGGACCTCTCTGGGGCTACACCTTC
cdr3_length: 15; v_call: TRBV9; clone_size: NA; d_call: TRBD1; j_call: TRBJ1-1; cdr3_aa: CASSVAWTGITEAFF; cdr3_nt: TGTGCCAGCAGCGTAGCTTGGACAGGGATCACTGAAGCTTTCTTT
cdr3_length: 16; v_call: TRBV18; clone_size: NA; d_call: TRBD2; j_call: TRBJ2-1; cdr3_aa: CASSPGFAGGNNEQFF; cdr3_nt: TGTGCCAGCTCACCAGGATTTGCGGGGGGGAACAATGAGCAGTTCTTC
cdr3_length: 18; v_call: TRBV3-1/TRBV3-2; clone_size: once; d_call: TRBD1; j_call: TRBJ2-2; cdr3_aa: CASSQDPVGRGPTGELFF; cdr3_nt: TGTGCCAGCAGCCAAGATCCGGTCGGCAGGGGGCCAACCGGGGAGCTGTTTTTT
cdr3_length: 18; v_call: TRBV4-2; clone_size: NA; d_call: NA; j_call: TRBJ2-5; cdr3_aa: CASSQDRGGGTGEETQYF; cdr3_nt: TGTGCCAGCAGCCAAGATCGGGGGGGCGGAACAGGGGAAGAGACCCAGTACTTC
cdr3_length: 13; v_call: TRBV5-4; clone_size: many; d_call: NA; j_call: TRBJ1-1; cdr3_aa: CASSLGTHTEAFF; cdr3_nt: TGTGCCAGCAGCTTGGGGACTCACACTGAAGCTTTCTTT
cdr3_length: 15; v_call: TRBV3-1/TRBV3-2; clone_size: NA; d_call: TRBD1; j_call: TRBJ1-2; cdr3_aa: CASSQEGTGSVGYTF; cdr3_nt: TGTGCCAGCAGCCAAGAAGGGACAGGTTCTGTAGGCTACACCTTC
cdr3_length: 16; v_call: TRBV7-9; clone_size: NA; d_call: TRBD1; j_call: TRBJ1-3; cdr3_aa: CASSPVGQHSGNTIYF; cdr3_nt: TGTGCCAGCAGCCCAGTGGGACAGCACTCTGGAAACACCATATATTTT
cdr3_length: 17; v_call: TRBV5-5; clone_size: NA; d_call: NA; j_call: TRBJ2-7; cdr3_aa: CASSLGRGPSALYEQYF; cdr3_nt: TGTGCCAGCAGCTTAGGGCGGGGGCCGAGTGCTTTATACGAGCAGTACTTC
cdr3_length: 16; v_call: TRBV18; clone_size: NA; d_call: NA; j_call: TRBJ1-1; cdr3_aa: CASSPDAQGPYTEAFF; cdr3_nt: TGTGCCAGCTCACCTGACGCGCAGGGGCCGTACACTGAAGCTTTCTTT
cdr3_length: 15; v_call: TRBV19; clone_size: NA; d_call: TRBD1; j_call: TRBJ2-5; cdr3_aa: CASRRQGAGQETQYF; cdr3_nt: TGTGCCAGTAGAAGACAGGGGGCGGGACAAGAGACCCAGTACTTC
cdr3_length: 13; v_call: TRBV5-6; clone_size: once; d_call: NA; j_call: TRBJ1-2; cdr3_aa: CASSLPQGLGYTF; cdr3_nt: TGTGCCAGCAGCTTGCCACAGGGCCTTGGCTACACCTTC
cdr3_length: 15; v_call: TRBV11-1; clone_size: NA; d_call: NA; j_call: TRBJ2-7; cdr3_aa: CASSLEVGSSYEQYF; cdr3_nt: TGTGCCAGCAGCTTAGAAGTGGGGAGCTCCTACGAGCAGTACTTC